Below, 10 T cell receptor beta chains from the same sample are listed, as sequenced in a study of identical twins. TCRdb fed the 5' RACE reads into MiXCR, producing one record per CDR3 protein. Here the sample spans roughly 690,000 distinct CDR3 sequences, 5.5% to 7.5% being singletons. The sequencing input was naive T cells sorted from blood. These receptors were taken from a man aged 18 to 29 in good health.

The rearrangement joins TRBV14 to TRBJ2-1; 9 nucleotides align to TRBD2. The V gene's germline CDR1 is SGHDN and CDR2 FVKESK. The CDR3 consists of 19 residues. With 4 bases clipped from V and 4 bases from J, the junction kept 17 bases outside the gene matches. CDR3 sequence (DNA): TGTGCCAGCAGCCCCTACATGGGCCTAGCGGGGCAAAAATACAATGAGCAGTTCTTC. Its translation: CASSPYMGLAGQKYNEQFF.

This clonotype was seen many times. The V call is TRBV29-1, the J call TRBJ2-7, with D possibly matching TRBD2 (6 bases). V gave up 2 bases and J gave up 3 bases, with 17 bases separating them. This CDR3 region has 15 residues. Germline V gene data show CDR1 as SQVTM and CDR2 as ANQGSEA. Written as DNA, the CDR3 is TGCAGCGTTGAAAGCGAAGCGGGCTTCCGCTACGAGCAGTACTTC. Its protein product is CSVESEAGFRYEQYF.

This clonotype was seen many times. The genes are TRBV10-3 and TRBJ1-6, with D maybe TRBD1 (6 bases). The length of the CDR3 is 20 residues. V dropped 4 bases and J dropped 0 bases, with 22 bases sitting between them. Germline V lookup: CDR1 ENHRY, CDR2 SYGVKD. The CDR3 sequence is CAISGRDRTLHSSYNSPLHF. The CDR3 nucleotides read TGTGCCATCAGTGGGCGAGACAGGACCCTCCACAGCTCCTATAATTCACCCCTCCACTTT.

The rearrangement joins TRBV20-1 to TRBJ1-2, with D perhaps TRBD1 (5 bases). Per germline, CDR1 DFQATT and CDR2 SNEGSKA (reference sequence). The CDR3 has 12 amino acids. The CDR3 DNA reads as TGCAGCTCCGTCGGGGGGAACTATGGCTACACCTTC. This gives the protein CSSVGGNYGYTF.

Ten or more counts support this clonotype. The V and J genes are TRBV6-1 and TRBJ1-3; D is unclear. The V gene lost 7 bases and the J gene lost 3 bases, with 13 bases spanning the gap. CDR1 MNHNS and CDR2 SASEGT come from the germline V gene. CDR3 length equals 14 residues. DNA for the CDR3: TGTGCCAGCAACTTGGGGAAGGATGGAAACACCATATATTTT. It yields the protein CASNLGKDGNTIYF.

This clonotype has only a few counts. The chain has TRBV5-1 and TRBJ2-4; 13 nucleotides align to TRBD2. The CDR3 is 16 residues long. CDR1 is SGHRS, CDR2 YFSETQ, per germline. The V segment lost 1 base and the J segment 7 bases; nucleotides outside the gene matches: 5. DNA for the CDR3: TGCGCCAGCAGCTTGACCGGGACTAGCGGGACTAACATTCAGTACTTC. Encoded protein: CASSLTGTSGTNIQYF.

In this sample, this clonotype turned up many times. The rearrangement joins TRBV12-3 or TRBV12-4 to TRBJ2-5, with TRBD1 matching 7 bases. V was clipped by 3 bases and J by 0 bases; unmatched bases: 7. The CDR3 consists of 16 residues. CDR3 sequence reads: CASSLATGWDQETQYF. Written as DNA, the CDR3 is TGTGCCAGCAGTTTGGCGACAGGGTGGGACCAAGAGACCCAGTACTTC.

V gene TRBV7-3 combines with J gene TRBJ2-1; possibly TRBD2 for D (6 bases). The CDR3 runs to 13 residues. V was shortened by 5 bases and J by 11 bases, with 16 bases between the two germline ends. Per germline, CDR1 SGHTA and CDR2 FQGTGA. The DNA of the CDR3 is TGTGCCAGCAGCCCCTCTGTGGGAGGTCAGCAGTTCTTC. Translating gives CASSPSVGGQQFF.

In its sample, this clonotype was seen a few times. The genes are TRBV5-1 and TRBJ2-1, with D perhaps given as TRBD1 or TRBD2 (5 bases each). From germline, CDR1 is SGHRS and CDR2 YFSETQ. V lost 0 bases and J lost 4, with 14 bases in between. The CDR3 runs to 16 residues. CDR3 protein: CASSLGRVGAYNEQFF. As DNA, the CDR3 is TGCGCCAGCAGCTTGGGCCGGGTCGGGGCGTACAATGAGCAGTTCTTC. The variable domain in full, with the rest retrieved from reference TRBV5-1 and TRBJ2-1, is KAGVTQTPRYLIKTRGQQVTLSCSPISGHRSVSWYQQTPGQGLQFLFEYFSETQRNKGNFPGRFSGRQFSNSRSEMNVSTLELGDSALYLCASSLGRVGAYNEQFFGPGTRLTVL.

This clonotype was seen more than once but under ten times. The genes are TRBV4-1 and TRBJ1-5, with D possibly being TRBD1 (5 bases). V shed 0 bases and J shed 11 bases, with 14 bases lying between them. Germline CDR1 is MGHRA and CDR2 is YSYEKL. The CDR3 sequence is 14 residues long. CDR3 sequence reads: CASSQERDGAAQHF. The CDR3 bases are TGCGCCAGCAGCCAAGAAAGGGACGGTGCGGCCCAGCATTTT.